A single sample is the source of the 14 T cell receptor beta chains below, sequenced in a study of breast tumors, draining lymph nodes, adjacent tissues. TCRdb independently ran MiXCR on the multiplex PCR reads; one entry per CDR3 protein. The sample consists of around 17,000 distinct CDR3 sequences, nearly 45% of them appearing once. Sequencing was performed on tumor-adjacent breast tissue. These receptors all stem from a female donor with breast cancer. Some clones in this sample may be carry-over from other donors' samples.

The rearrangement joins TRBV19 to TRBJ1-2, with 9 bases matching TRBD1. Germline values: CDR1 LNHDA, CDR2 SQIVND (reference sequence). The CDR3 spans 18 residues. Trimming cost V 5 bases and J 4 bases; bases outside gene matches: 17. CDR3 bases: TGTGCCAGTAGTCACTCCGGGACAGGGTGGAGTCGGGGCTATGGCTACACCTTC. It yields the protein CASSHSGTGWSRGYGYTF.

This clonotype was observed many times. V and J are TRBV3-1 and TRBJ1-4; the D gene is possibly TRBD1 (5 bases). Per germline, CDR1 LGHDT and CDR2 YNNKEL (reference sequence). Deletions cut 1 base from V and 5 bases from J, with 14 bases between. The CDR3 is 16 residues long. The CDR3 sequence is CASSQGSGTENEKLFF. As DNA, the CDR3 is TGTGCCAGCAGCCAAGGTAGCGGGACCGAAAATGAAAAACTGTTTTTT.

This clonotype was seen repeatedly, ten times or more. This sequence may be a read error, since a much larger clone differs from it by one base. J is TRBJ1-5 and V is TRBV6-4; D remains ambiguous. CDR1 is MRHNA and CDR2 is SNTAGT in the germline V gene. This CDR3 is 15 amino acids long. Trimming stripped 5 bases from V and 6 bases from J, with 17 bases between. The DNA of the CDR3 is TGTGCCAGCAGTCACAATTTGACAAAGGGTCAGCCCCAGCATTTT. It yields the protein CASSHNLTKGQPQHF.

The chain has TRBV20-1 and TRBJ1-2; TRBD1 is a possible D gene (5 bases). V lost 6 bases to trimming and J lost 8 bases, with 28 bases between them. CDR3 length equals 16 residues. The germline CDR1 and CDR2 sequences are DFQATT and SNEGSKA (reference sequence). This chain's CDR3 is CSASSDRNGGGGGYTF. CDR3 bases: TGCAGTGCCAGCAGCGACAGAAATGGGGGGGGTGGCGGCTACACCTTC.

This clonotype showed up many times. This chain links TRBV6-2 or TRBV6-3 with TRBJ1-5, with 7 bases that match TRBD1. The CDR3 sequence is 16 residues long. After removal of 5 bases from V and 5 bases from J, the junction contained 12 bases not matched to a gene. Germline-derived CDR1 and CDR2 are MNHEY and SVGEGT. As DNA, the CDR3 is TGTGCCAGCAGTCACACCCGACAGGGCGGCGATCAGCCCCAGCATTTT. Encoded protein: CASSHTRQGGDQPQHF.

This clonotype ranks as medium-sized. CDR3 sequence reads: CASSGGLVSYEQYF. The CDR3 DNA reads as TGTGCCAGCAGCGGGGGACTAGTCTCCTACGAGCAGTACTTC. The rearrangement links TRBV9 to TRBJ2-7; 8 bases map to TRBD2. The V and J ends lost 3 bases and 0 bases, in that order; junction bases with no gene match: 2. Germline V gene data show CDR1 as SGDLS and CDR2 as YYNGEE. The CDR3 consists of 14 residues.

The chain combines TRBV4-1 with TRBJ1-5; D is unclear. The V gene's germline CDR1 is MGHRA and CDR2 YSYEKL. V was cut by 0 bases and J by 6 bases, with 12 bases left in between. The CDR3 runs 15 residues. The CDR3 loop is CASSQDHGVAQPQHF. The CDR3 DNA is TGCGCCAGCAGCCAAGATCACGGGGTTGCTCAGCCCCAGCATTTT.

Concerning this clonotype: One junction end disagrees with the germline gene, perhaps due to a read error. This CDR3 reads CACSLQTGATGELLF. Written as DNA, the CDR3 is TGTGCCTGCAGCTTACAGACAGGAGCCACCGGGGAGCTGCTTTTT. The chain couples TRBV11-3 to TRBJ2-2; perhaps TRBD1 as D (6 bases). Germline CDR1 and CDR2: SGHNT and YENEEA. CDR3 length: 15 amino acids.

In its sample, this clonotype was seen many times. V and J are TRBV5-8 and TRBJ1-1; TRBD1 agrees at 7 bases. J gave up 4 bases and V 1 base, and 7 bases lay outside the gene matches. The CDR3 extends over 15 amino acids. The germline CDR1 and CDR2 sequences are SGHTS and YDEGEE. The CDR3: CASSLPTTGATEAFF. The CDR3 DNA sequence: TGTGCCAGCAGCTTGCCGACTACAGGGGCCACTGAAGCTTTCTTT.

By sample fraction, this clonotype is medium-sized. J is TRBJ2-6 and V is TRBV19, with 8 positions matching TRBD2. Per germline, CDR1 LNHDA and CDR2 SQIVND (reference sequence). The CDR3 loop spans 16 amino acids. After removal of 7 bases from V and 3 bases from J, the junction contained 8 bases not matched to a gene. The CDR3 here is CASNPGTRFGANVLTF. Here the CDR3 DNA reads TGTGCCAGTAACCCCGGGACTAGGTTTGGGGCCAACGTCCTGACTTTC.

The chain combines TRBV24-1 with TRBJ1-2; D ambiguous. Germline-derived CDR1 and CDR2 are KGHDR and SFDVKD. Trimming pared 4 bases from V and 5 bases from J, leaving 10 bases between. The CDR3 is made up of 13 amino acids. The CDR3 DNA is TGTGCCACCAGTGACTCGGACGTATATGGCTACACCTTC. Translating it yields CATSDSDVYGYTF.

The CDR3 bases are TGTGCCAGCAGCCCTTTCCCCGGGACAGGCGAGCAGTACTTC. It yields the protein CASSPFPGTGEQYF. The chain joins TRBV7-2 to TRBJ2-7, with 8 positions matching TRBD1. The CDR3 is 14 amino acids. Germline V gene lookup returns CDR1 SGHTA and CDR2 FQGNSA. The ends lost 5 bases at V and 6 bases at J; junction bases unmatched: 9. The whole variable domain, remainder taken from reference TRBV7-2 and TRBJ2-7, is GAGVSQSPSNKVTEKGKDVELRCDPISGHTALYWYRQSLGQGLEFLIYFQGNSAPDKSGLPSDRFSAERTGGSVSTLTIQRTQQEDSAVYLCASSPFPGTGEQYFGPGTRLTVT.

The chain joins TRBV5-1 to TRBJ2-3; 13 positions agree with TRBD2. The CDR3 is 19 residues long. V shed 4 bases and J 0 bases; nucleotides not matched to a gene: 11. Per the germline V gene, CDR1 is SGHRS and CDR2 is YFSETQ. In DNA form, the CDR3 reads TGCGCCAGCAGCACCGGACTAGCGGGGGAGGGGTGTAGCACAGATACGCAGTATTTT. Residues: CASSTGLAGEGCSTDTQYF.

The chain is built from TRBV15 and TRBJ2-5; 12 nucleotides align to TRBD2. The CDR3 loop spans 17 amino acids. The germline gives CDR1 LNHNV, CDR2 YYDKDF (reference sequence). Germline trimming cut 1 base from V and 2 bases from J; bases unmatched to any gene: 5. The CDR3 spells CATSRVPSGRGQETQYF. CDR3 nucleotide sequence: TGTGCCACCAGCAGAGTACCTAGCGGGAGGGGGCAAGAGACCCAGTACTTC.